The 30 T cell receptor beta chains reported below all come from one sample, sequenced in a study of graft-versus-host responses after intestinal transplantation. TCRdb's table, derived via immunoSEQ multiplex PCR, lists solely in-frame clones and lacks some. Of around 90,000 clones detected, 85% to 95% appear once; the ten largest clones hold approximately 0.064%. No antigen has been identified for these receptors. Sequencing was performed on unstimulated CD8+ T cells sorted from spleen or lymph node cells, taken before transplant. All receptors come from a human donor who was the organ donor for an intestinal transplant.

This clone was seen only once. CDR3 sequence reads: CAWSVDRGIYEQYF. CDR3 nucleotide sequence: TGTGCCTGGAGTGTAGACAGGGGAATCTACGAGCAGTACTTC. The rearrangement joins TRBV30 to TRBJ2-7; the match to TRBD1 covers 8 bases. The germline gives CDR1 GTSNPN, CDR2 SVGIG (reference sequence). This CDR3 has 14 residues. With V trimmed by 0 bases and J by 3 bases, 4 bases remained unmatched.

The chain has TRBV15 and TRBJ1-2, with 7 positions matching TRBD1. Germline CDR1 reads LNHNV; CDR2 reads YYDKDF (reference sequence). The CDR3 is 16 amino acids. J gave up 3 bases and V 3 bases, and 10 bases lay outside the gene matches. CDR3 DNA: TGTGCCACCAGCAGGGACAGGTCTCTCCGAGACTATGGCTACACCTTC. Amino acids: CATSRDRSLRDYGYTF.

CDR3 coding DNA: TGTGCCAGCAGGGGACAGGGGGAGAACACTGAAGCTTTCTTT. Encoded protein: CASRGQGENTEAFF. The V call is TRBV2, the J call TRBJ1-1, with TRBD1 matching 11 bases. The V gene end was trimmed by 6 bases and the J gene end by 1 base; junction bases not matched to a gene: 1. The CDR3 has 14 amino acids. Looked up from germline, CDR1 is SNHLY and CDR2 is FYNNEI.

V is TRBV4-2 and J is TRBJ2-1; perhaps TRBD2 as D (5 bases). The CDR3 is 14 amino acids. Trimming took 3 bases from V and 0 from J, leaving 6 bases between them. Per the germline V gene, CDR1 is LGHNA and CDR2 is YNFKEQ. CDR3 nucleotides: TGTGCCAGCAGCCAGGACTTCTCCTACAATGAGCAGTTCTTC. Protein product: CASSQDFSYNEQFF.

The CDR3 reads CSVGSAYEQYF. In DNA form, the CDR3 reads TGCAGCGTTGGATCGGCCTACGAGCAGTACTTC. The rearrangement joins TRBV29-1 to TRBJ2-7, with unresolved D. Trimming removed 4 bases from V and 2 bases from J, with 6 bases in between. Germline V gene data show CDR1 as SQVTM and CDR2 as ANQGSEA. The CDR3 has 11 residues.

The chain carries TRBV7-9 and TRBJ2-3, with a tentative D call TRBD2 (5 bases). The CDR3 totals 15 residues. V lost 5 bases and J 2 bases, leaving 14 bases between the germline ends. Germline V CDR1 and CDR2: SEHNR, FQNEAQ (reference sequence). CDR3 sequence reads: CASSHGPGDTDTQYF. The DNA of the CDR3 is TGTGCCAGCAGCCACGGACCCGGGGACACAGATACGCAGTATTTT.

The chain carries TRBV5-5 and TRBJ2-7, with a weak D call TRBD1 (6 bases). The length of the CDR3 is 13 residues. Germline V gene lookup returns CDR1 SGHKS and CDR2 YYEKEE (reference sequence). Trimming removed 4 bases at V and 3 bases at J, with 11 bases between. The CDR3 nucleotides read TGTGCCAGCAGCCTGGGACAAGACTACGAGCAGTACTTC. It translates to CASSLGQDYEQYF.

The rearrangement uses TRBV4-1 and TRBJ2-5; D gene ambiguous. The DNA end lines up better with TRBJ2-7; the J call may be wrong. The germline V gene has CDR1 MGHRA and CDR2 YSYEKL. There are 16 residues in the CDR3. The CDR3 here is CASSQFSLTSSYEQYF. The CDR3 DNA sequence: TGCGCCAGCAGCCAATTCTCACTTACGAGCTCCTACGAGCAGTACTTC.

This chain links TRBV6-6 with TRBJ1-2; D call uncertain. Germline V gives CDR1 MNHNY, CDR2 SVGAGI (reference sequence). This CDR3 comprises 15 residues. The V end lost 2 bases, the J end lost 0 bases, and 10 bases lay between the germline ends. CDR3 in amino acids: CASSYAAPANYGYTF. The CDR3 region has the DNA TGTGCCAGCAGTTACGCTGCCCCGGCTAACTATGGCTACACCTTC.

J is TRBJ2-1 and V is TRBV7-9; TRBD2 agrees at 10 bases. V lost 5 bases to trimming and J lost 8 bases; unmatched junction nucleotides: 12. This CDR3 has 16 residues. CDR1 is SEHNR, CDR2 FQNEAQ, per germline (reference sequence). The CDR3 DNA follows: TGTGCCAGCAGCCTAACCCTAGCGGGAGTTGTACATGAGCAGTTCTTC. Its protein product is CASSLTLAGVVHEQFF.

V gene TRBV5-6 combines with J gene TRBJ1-3; a weak D match, TRBD1 (5 bases). Trimming removed 6 bases at V and 8 bases at J, with 24 bases between. CDR1 is SGHDT and CDR2 is YYEEEE in the germline V gene. This CDR3 spans 16 amino acids. The CDR3 nucleotides are TGTGCCAGCACCAGCTTGGTGAGTGGGGCCGGAGACACCATATATTTT. Translating it yields CASTSLVSGAGDTIYF.

This clone was seen only a few times. This chain uses TRBV4-1 with TRBJ2-7; 9 bases align to TRBD2. The CDR3 length is 14 residues. Germline V CDR1 and CDR2: MGHRA, YSYEKL. V shed 3 bases and J 4 bases; nucleotides not matched to a gene: 4. Written as DNA, the CDR3 is TGCGCCAGCAGCCATATTAGCGGGAGTTACGAGCAGTACTTC. This codes for CASSHISGSYEQYF.

This chain joins TRBV4-1 and TRBJ2-3, with TRBD2 matching over 12 bases. This CDR3 contains 17 residues. The trim removed 0 bases at V and 5 bases at J, leaving 6 bases unmatched. CDR1 is MGHRA, CDR2 YSYEKL, per germline. CDR3 in amino acids: CASSQDPLAGGEDTQYF. CDR3 sequence (DNA): TGCGCCAGCAGCCAAGATCCCCTAGCGGGGGGGGAAGATACGCAGTATTTT.

This rearrangement joins TRBV2 to TRBJ2-3, with 8 positions matching TRBD2. Unmatched junction bases numbered 4, after V lost 11 bases and J lost 0 bases. Germline V gene data show CDR1 as SNHLY and CDR2 as FYNNEI. The CDR3 sequence is 13 residues long. For the CDR3, the DNA is TGTGCCGGGATAGCGGGGAGCACAGATACGCAGTATTTT. The encoded protein is CAGIAGSTDTQYF.

This clone was seen a single time. The J gene is TRBJ2-1, the V gene TRBV11-3, with D uncertain. The CDR3 length is 15 residues. V gave up 1 base and J gave up 2 bases, with 9 bases separating them. Germline V gene data show CDR1 as SGHNT and CDR2 as YENEEA. CDR3: CASSLARVAYNEQFF. CDR3 nucleotides: TGTGCCAGCAGCTTAGCTCGGGTTGCCTACAATGAGCAGTTCTTC.

CDR3 region: CASSLHGSGNTIYF. CDR3 in DNA: TGTGCCAGCAGCTTACACGGCTCTGGAAACACCATATATTTT. This chain joins TRBV13 and TRBJ1-3; no reliable D call. Trimming pared 2 bases from V and 0 bases from J, leaving 5 bases between. This CDR3 spans 14 amino acids. Per germline, CDR1 PRHDT and CDR2 FYEKMQ (reference sequence).

The V call is TRBV7-9, the J call TRBJ2-3; D may be TRBD1 (6 bases). The germline CDR1 and CDR2 sequences are SEHNR and FQNEAQ (reference sequence). Trimming shortened V by 4 bases and J by 0 bases, and 23 bases separated the two germline ends. CDR3 length equals 19 residues. This CDR3 is CASSSDRRLPRGSTDTQYF. DNA of the CDR3: TGTGCCAGCAGCTCAGATAGGCGGCTCCCCAGGGGCAGCACAGATACGCAGTATTTT.

This clone has a handful of counts. V gene TRBV19 combines with J gene TRBJ1-1; 7 positions match TRBD1. In germline, CDR1 is LNHDA, CDR2 SQIVND (reference sequence). V lost 4 bases to trimming and J lost 3 bases; unmatched junction nucleotides: 8. The CDR3 loop spans 15 amino acids. For the CDR3, the DNA is TGTGCCAGTAGTACTTTCAACAGGGGTGACACTGAAGCTTTCTTT. Translation: CASSTFNRGDTEAFF.

This sequence joins TRBV19 and TRBJ2-7; 8 positions agree with TRBD1. Germline values: CDR1 LNHDA, CDR2 SQIVND (reference sequence). CDR3 size: 17 residues. The V and J ends lost 5 bases and 5 bases, in that order; junction bases with no gene match: 17. The CDR3: CASSAKGPGQGNHEQYF. The CDR3 bases are TGTGCCAGTAGTGCAAAGGGACCAGGACAGGGTAACCACGAGCAGTACTTC.

The chain uses TRBV7-9 and TRBJ2-1; 8 positions match TRBD2. Germline CDR1 SEHNR, CDR2 FQNEAQ (reference sequence). V dropped 4 bases and J dropped 2; count of bases not matched to a gene: 10. This CDR3 has 17 residues. CDR3 nucleotide sequence: TGTGCCAGCAGCTCACTTCTTAGCGGGACGCCCTACAATGAGCAGTTCTTC. Translating it yields CASSSLLSGTPYNEQFF.

The chain combines TRBV27 with TRBJ2-4, with D perhaps matching TRBD2 (5 bases). The CDR3 length is 16 residues. Germline V gives CDR1 MNHEY, CDR2 SMNVEV (reference sequence). Trimming took 3 bases from V and 6 from J, leaving 18 bases between them. The CDR3 DNA follows: TGTGCCAGCAGTTTCACCGGGGTCCCGACCCCAAACATTCAGTACTTC. Its translation: CASSFTGVPTPNIQYF.

The chain carries TRBV2 and TRBJ2-7; D is unresolved. The V gene's germline CDR1 is SNHLY and CDR2 FYNNEI. CDR3 size: 14 residues. The germline V and J ends were trimmed by 8 bases and 5 bases, with 19 bases remaining between them. DNA for the CDR3: TGTGCCAGCGGCCGACCCTCAGGATTGCACGAGCAGTACTTC. Translating gives CASGRPSGLHEQYF.

This chain uses TRBV4-2 with TRBJ1-2, with D possibly matching TRBD1 (5 bases). CDR1 LGHNA and CDR2 YNFKEQ come from the germline V gene. CDR3 size: 17 residues. V shed 0 bases and J shed 7 bases, with 21 bases lying between them. The CDR3 protein is CASSQEYGGEGGTGYTF. The CDR3 DNA reads TGTGCCAGCAGCCAAGAGTATGGTGGGGAGGGTGGGACTGGCTACACCTTC.

The chain carries TRBV7-9 and TRBJ1-2; D is unclear. The CDR3 covers 15 residues. V was trimmed by 1 base and J by 8 bases, leaving 17 bases between them. Germline V gene lookup returns CDR1 SEHNR and CDR2 FQNEAQ (reference sequence). DNA of the CDR3: TGTGCCAGCAGCTTAGAAGGGTTAGGCGGGCCCGGCTACACCTTC. Its protein product is CASSLEGLGGPGYTF.

The CDR3 region is CASTVTSSTDTQYF. CDR3 nucleotides: TGTGCCAGCACGGTAACTTCTAGCACAGATACGCAGTATTTT. The chain links TRBV7-9 to TRBJ2-3; unclear D gene. The CDR3 contains 14 residues. V was trimmed by 7 bases and J by 0 bases, leaving 11 bases between them. Germline values: CDR1 SEHNR, CDR2 FQNEAQ (reference sequence).

The V gene is TRBV2, the J gene TRBJ2-3, with 11 bases lining up with TRBD1. Germline-derived CDR1 and CDR2 are SNHLY and FYNNEI. CDR3 length equals 18 residues. J gave up 7 bases and V 6 bases, and 18 bases lay outside the gene matches. The CDR3 DNA is TGTGCCAGCAGACGCTTCGGACAGGGGGCCCACTTGCTACATACGCAGTATTTT. This codes for CASRRFGQGAHLLHTQYF.

CDR3 nucleotides: TGTGCCAGCAGTCTCAGGGCCGGAGATACGCAGTATTTT. Translation: CASSLRAGDTQYF. V is TRBV27 and J is TRBJ2-3, with TRBD1 as a possible D gene (5 bases). This CDR3 is built from 13 residues. Germline values: CDR1 MNHEY, CDR2 SMNVEV (reference sequence). The V and J ends lost 5 bases and 5 bases respectively, with 11 bases between them.

CDR3 bases: TGTGCCTGGAATTGGGACAGACATGACTATGGCTACACCTTC. It yields the protein CAWNWDRHDYGYTF. The J gene is TRBJ1-2, the V gene TRBV30; the match to TRBD1 covers 7 bases. The germline V gene encodes CDR1 GTSNPN and CDR2 SVGIG (reference sequence). With V trimmed by 4 bases and J by 3 bases, 8 bases remained unmatched. The CDR3 is 14 amino acids.

V gene TRBV2 combines with J gene TRBJ2-7, with 9 nucleotides matching TRBD1. J lost 3 bases, V lost 3 bases, and 9 bases had no gene match. The CDR3 spans 16 residues. Germline V gene sequence: CDR1 SNHLY, CDR2 FYNNEI. The CDR3 is CASSEFGTGLGYEQYF. For the CDR3, the DNA is TGTGCCAGCAGTGAGTTCGGGACAGGGTTGGGCTACGAGCAGTACTTC.

The CDR3 nucleotides are TGTGCCAGTAGTATAATAGTCCGACTAAGACCCAGGCCAACACGAGGCAATCAGCCCCAGCATTTT. Translating gives CASSIIVRLRPRPTRGNQPQHF. J is TRBJ1-5 and V is TRBV19; D ambiguous. This CDR3 region has 22 residues. V lost 2 bases and J lost 2, with 31 bases in between. Germline CDR1 reads LNHDA; CDR2 reads SQIVND (reference sequence).